Listed below are T cell receptor beta chains from one sample, sequenced in a study of shared clonotypes between healthy human individuals. TCRdb's copy holds only in-frame clones and misses some; the assay was immunoSEQ multiplex PCR. The sample shows approximately 440,000 clones, roughly 80% of them seen only once. Specimen: PBMCs. The receptors were sampled from a woman aged 35 to 49 in good health. Some clones in this sample may be carry-over from other donors' samples. The CDR3 runs from the conserved cysteine through the conserved F or W. The D gene is left open where the match is weak. Size is omitted from some rows. Given values are once, few, many or a class for expanded clones.

TRBJ1-2 | - | medium-sized | TRBV10-3 | CAISSDRNYGYTF | TGTGCCATCAGTTCGGACAGAAACTATGGCTACACCTTC
TRBJ2-5 | TRBD1 | - | TRBV11-3 | CASSSPGQVLETQYF | TGTGCCAGCAGCTCCCCGGGACAGGTTTTGGAGACCCAGTACTTC
TRBJ1-5 | - | - | TRBV6-1 | CASSVGRSRASNQPQHF | TGTGCCAGCAGTGTGGGACGGTCCCGTGCCAGCAATCAGCCCCAGCATTTT
TRBJ2-2 | - | - | TRBV5-4 | CASSLVLDTGELFF | TGTGCCAGCAGCTTGGTACTAGACACCGGGGAGCTGTTTTTT
TRBJ1-1 | TRBD1 | few | TRBV7-2 | CASNLLGQGRGTEAFF | TGTGCCAGCAATCTACTTGGACAGGGCCGGGGTACTGAAGCTTTCTTT
TRBJ2-1 | - | - | TRBV7-3 | CASSLTGAGEGYNEQFF | TGTGCCAGCAGCTTAACGGGCGCAGGCGAGGGATACAATGAGCAGTTCTTC
TRBJ2-7 | TRBD1 | once | TRBV10-2 | CASTSGGYEQYF | TGCGCCAGCACTTCAGGGGGCTACGAGCAGTACTTC
TRBJ2-2 | - | - | TRBV7-3 | CASSLGPSRTNTGELFF | TGTGCCAGCAGCCTTGGACCATCGCGGACGAACACCGGGGAGCTGTTTTTT
TRBJ2-5 | TRBD2 | - | TRBV9 | CASSLGGSGSIETQYF | TGTGCCAGCAGCTTAGGAGGTAGCGGGAGTATCGAGACCCAGTACTTC
TRBJ1-1 | - | once | TRBV7-8 | CASSPTGTVEAFF | TGTGCCAGCAGCCCAACCGGGACGGTTGAAGCTTTCTTT
TRBJ2-1 | TRBD2 | - | TRBV5-1 | CASSLEGREDNEQFF | TGCGCCAGCAGCTTGGAAGGGAGGGAGGACAATGAGCAGTTCTTC
TRBJ2-5 | - | - | TRBV2 | CASIRGNGETQYF | TGTGCCAGCATCAGGGGTAACGGAGAGACCCAGTACTTC
TRBJ2-1 | TRBD2 | - | TRBV5-1 | CASSLGPGLAGVGNEQFF | TGCGCCAGCAGCTTGGGACCGGGACTAGCGGGAGTCGGCAATGAGCAGTTCTTC
TRBJ1-1 | - | - | TRBV18 | CASSPPQGRRTEAFF | TGTGCCAGCTCACCACCCCAGGGGCGGAGGACTGAAGCTTTCTTT
TRBJ2-1 | TRBD2 | - | TRBV19 | CASSMFGGSSYNEQFF | TGTGCCAGTAGTATGTTTGGCGGGAGCTCCTACAATGAGCAGTTCTTC
TRBJ2-1 | - | once | TRBV19 | CASSGSNTYNEQFF | TGTGCCAGTAGTGGGTCCAACACCTACAATGAGCAGTTCTTC
TRBJ1-5 | - | - | TRBV6-1 | CASSDVSYNQPQHF | TGTGCCAGCAGTGATGTCAGTTACAATCAGCCCCAGCATTTT
TRBJ2-7 | - | - | TRBV28 | CASSSPPGAGRTYYEQYF | TGTGCCAGCAGTTCACCCCCTGGGGCAGGGCGTACGTACTACGAGCAGTACTTC
TRBJ2-3 | - | - | TRBV30 | CAWSRTGKVSGVSTDTQYF | TGTGCCTGGAGTCGGACAGGGAAGGTTAGCGGGGTCAGCACAGATACGCAGTATTTT
TRBJ1-1 | - | many | TRBV18 | CASSPRGDGYTEAFF | TGTGCCAGCTCACCACGCGGGGACGGCTACACTGAAGCTTTCTTT
TRBJ2-7 | - | - | TRBV7-9 | CASSSPRDNEQYF | TGTGCCAGCAGCTCACCCCGGGACAACGAGCAGTACTTC
TRBJ1-5 | - | - | TRBV15 | CATSRDQRGNQPQHF | TGTGCCACCAGCAGAGACCAGAGGGGAAATCAGCCCCAGCATTTT
TRBJ2-1 | - | - | TRBV4-3 | CASSHDLRMELGSGHEQFF | TGCGCCAGCAGCCACGACCTTCGAATGGAGTTGGGTTCTGGCCATGAGCAGTTCTTC
TRBJ2-7 | - | - | TRBV19 | CASSIGGTYEQYF | TGTGCCAGTAGTATTGGGGGGACCTACGAGCAGTACTTC
TRBJ1-2 | TRBD1 | - | TRBV9 | CASSVRDSSYGYTF | TGTGCCAGCAGCGTAAGGGACAGTTCCTATGGCTACACCTTC
TRBJ1-3 | TRBD1 | - | TRBV19 | CASTHPRQGAGNTIYF | TGTGCCAGTACCCACCCCCGACAGGGCGCTGGGAACACCATATATTTT
TRBJ2-5 | - | - | TRBV7-2 | CASSWAGGPQYF | TGTGCCAGCAGCTGGGCAGGGGGGCCCCAGTACTTC
TRBJ2-5 | TRBD2 | - | TRBV7-2 | CASSLGSGRTQETQYF | TGTGCCAGCAGCTTAGGGAGCGGGAGAACCCAAGAGACCCAGTACTTC
TRBJ2-7 | - | many | TRBV10-3 | CAISDEQDGEQYF | TGTGCCATCAGTGATGAGCAGGACGGCGAGCAGTACTTC
TRBJ2-1 | - | - | TRBV27 | CASSLVPEAYNEQFF | TGTGCCAGCAGCTTAGTTCCAGAGGCCTACAATGAGCAGTTCTTC
TRBJ1-4 | - | - | TRBV23-1 | CASRNPGPTITNEKLFF | TGCGCCAGCAGAAACCCGGGACCGACGATTACTAATGAAAAACTGTTTTTT
TRBJ1-1 | TRBD1 | - | TRBV5-4 | CASSLGRRGLGTEAFF | TGTGCCAGCAGCTTGGGGCGCAGGGGGCTTGGTACTGAAGCTTTCTTT
TRBJ1-3 | - | - | TRBV29-1 | CSVRTDGSGNTIYF | TGCAGCGTCCGGACCGATGGCTCTGGAAACACCATATATTTT
TRBJ2-7 | - | few | TRBV27 | CASRSPRYGASEQYF | TGTGCCAGCAGATCCCCCCGATATGGGGCTAGCGAGCAGTACTTC
TRBJ1-5 | - | - | TRBV19 | CASSIPANDYDNSNQPQHF | TGTGCCAGTAGTATACCAGCCAACGACTACGACAATAGCAATCAGCCCCAGCATTTT
TRBJ1-5 | - | - | TRBV27 | CASSLLKGQPQHF | TGTGCCAGCAGTTTATTAAAGGGCCAGCCCCAGCATTTT
TRBJ1-5 | - | - | TRBV28 | CASSLTQGAQPQHF | TGTGCCAGCAGTTTAACACAGGGCGCTCAGCCCCAGCATTTT
TRBJ2-3 | TRBD2 | many | TRBV5-1 | CASSSGLAGGLSTDTQYF | TGCGCCAGCAGCTCCGGACTAGCGGGAGGGCTAAGCACAGATACGCAGTATTTT
TRBJ1-4 | - | once | TRBV6-1 | CASSEYYEKLFF | TGTGCCAGCAGTGAATACTATGAAAAACTGTTTTTT
TRBJ2-7 | - | - | TRBV27 | CASSLSTGHSYEQYF | TGTGCCAGCAGTTTATCGACAGGACATTCCTACGAGCAGTACTTC
TRBJ1-2 | - | - | TRBV7-9 | CASSLALTGSYGYTF | TGTGCCAGCAGCTTAGCGTTGACAGGCTCCTATGGCTACACCTTC
TRBJ2-7 | - | - | TRBV9 | CASSVARRTEIYEQYF | TGTGCCAGCAGCGTAGCTCGGCGGACCGAGATCTACGAGCAGTACTTC
TRBJ2-5 | TRBD2 | - | TRBV7-7 | CASSSGGETQYF | TGTGCCAGCAGCTCGGGAGGGGAAACCCAGTACTTC
TRBJ2-4 | - | - | TRBV2 | CASSAGAKNIQYF | TGTGCCAGCAGTGCGGGAGCCAAAAACATTCAGTACTTC